The TCR beta chain under discussion was sequenced for a study of blood T cell repertoires in COVID-19. Study-wide background: Whether acute or convalescent, the COVID-19 samples came from the United States, Italy and Spain. The cDNA or gDNA used as material had been derived from T cells, B-cell-depleted T cells, or PBMCs.

The repertoire was sequenced with immunoSEQ multiplex PCR; TCRdb's copy has only in-frame clones and lacks some. The table has about 73,000 clones, around 82% seen once; the top ten hold less than 6.5%. Germline V gives CDR1 SGHTA, CDR2 FQGTGA. The CDR3 is 16 amino acids. The ends were cut back, 1 base at V and 0 bases at J, with 10 bases in the middle. This chain connects TRBV7-3 to TRBJ2-1; no definite D call. This TCR derives from a man aged 45-60 years with active COVID-19. The sample taken for sequencing was peripheral blood. The CDR3: CASSLNFRSSYNEQFF. The CDR3 nucleotides are TGTGCCAGCAGCTTAAATTTCCGGAGCTCCTACAATGAGCAGTTCTTC.